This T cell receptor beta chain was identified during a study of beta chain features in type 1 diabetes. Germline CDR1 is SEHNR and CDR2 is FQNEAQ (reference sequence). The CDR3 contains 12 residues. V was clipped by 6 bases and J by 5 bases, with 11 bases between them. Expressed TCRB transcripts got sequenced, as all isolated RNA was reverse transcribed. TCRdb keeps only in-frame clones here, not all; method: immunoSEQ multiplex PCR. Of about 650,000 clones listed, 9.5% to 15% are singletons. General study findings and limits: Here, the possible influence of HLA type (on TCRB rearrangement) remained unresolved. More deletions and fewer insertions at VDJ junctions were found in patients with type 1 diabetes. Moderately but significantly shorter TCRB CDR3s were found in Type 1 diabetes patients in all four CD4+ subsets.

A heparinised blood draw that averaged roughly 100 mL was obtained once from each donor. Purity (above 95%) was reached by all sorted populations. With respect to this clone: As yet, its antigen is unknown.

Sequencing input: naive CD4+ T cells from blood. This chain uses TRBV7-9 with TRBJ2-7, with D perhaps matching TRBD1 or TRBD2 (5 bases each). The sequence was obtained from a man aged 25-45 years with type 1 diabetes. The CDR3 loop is CASSVGTNEQYF. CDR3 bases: TGTGCCAGCAGTGTAGGGACGAACGAGCAGTACTTC.